These 21 T cell receptor beta chains originate from one sample sequenced in a study of molecular identifiers for immune sequencing clone quantification. Via MiXCR, TCRdb re-called the PCR reads, giving one row per CDR3 protein. The data show more than 550,000 distinct CDR3 sequences, about 25% seen once. Sequenced input: naive CD8+ T cells from blood, with Jurkat cell RNA spiked in. As for subset: FACS-sorted CD8+CD4-CCR7+CD45RA+ naive T cells. The source is a human donor in good health. Some libraries in this study had Jurkat cell RNA spiked in.

Turning to this clonotype: A much larger clone differs by one base, so this may be a read error. The gene calls are TRBV6-5 and TRBJ2-3, with 7 bases that match TRBD2. The germline gives CDR1 MNHEY, CDR2 SVGAGI. The length of the CDR3 is 15 residues. The junction had 13 bases not matched to a gene; V was cut back by 10 bases and J by 3 bases. As DNA, the CDR3 is TGTGCCAACAGAGAAGTTCAACTAGCGACAGATACGCAGTATTTT. This sequence encodes CANREVQLATDTQYF.

This clonotype was seen a handful of times. The V and J genes are TRBV27 and TRBJ1-3, with D perhaps matching TRBD1 (6 bases). Germline assignment: CDR1 MNHEY and CDR2 SMNVEV (reference sequence). Trimming cost V 6 bases and J 2 bases, with 14 bases left between them. The length of the CDR3 is 15 residues. The CDR3 loop reads CASRPGVVAGNTIYF. CDR3 nucleotide sequence: TGTGCCAGCAGGCCAGGGGTTGTGGCTGGAAACACCATATATTTT.

In regard to this clonotype: A junction boundary mismatches the germline segment, possibly from a read error. V and J are TRBV4-3 and TRBJ1-1; D possibly corresponds to TRBD1 (6 bases). The V gene's germline CDR1 is LGHNA and CDR2 YSLEER. CDR3 length: 19 residues. CDR3 in DNA: TGCGCCAGCCGCCAAGATCGGGGGCCAGGGGCTTATGTGTACACTGAAGCTTTCTTT. It translates to CASRQDRGPGAYVYTEAFF.

This clonotype was counted many times. CDR3 in amino acids: CASSTRQGARQPQHF. The CDR3 DNA reads TGTGCCAGTAGTACCCGACAGGGGGCTAGGCAGCCCCAGCATTTT. The V call is TRBV19, the J call TRBJ1-5; TRBD1 matches 10 bases. V shed 4 bases, J shed 7 bases, and the junction held 7 bases outside the gene matches. Germline V gene data show CDR1 as LNHDA and CDR2 as SQIVND (reference sequence). The CDR3 totals 15 residues.

This clonotype was observed many times. This sequence joins TRBV19 and TRBJ2-2, with D possibly being TRBD1 (6 bases). The CDR3 runs 12 residues. V was pared by 6 bases and J by 10 bases, with 12 bases between. CDR1 is LNHDA, CDR2 SQIVND, per germline (reference sequence). The CDR3, as DNA: TGTGCCAGTAGCCCGACAGGCGCGGAGCTGTTTTTT. Translation: CASSPTGAELFF.

This clonotype appeared a few times. One end of the junction varies from germline; a read error may be responsible. This chain connects TRBV7-7 to TRBJ2-7, with a possible D match to TRBD2 (5 bases). Germline values: CDR1 SSHAT, CDR2 FNYEAQ (reference sequence). The CDR3 length is 14 residues. Written as DNA, the CDR3 is TGTGCTAGCAGCCAGGAGGTAGGCTCCTACGAGCAGTACTTC. Protein sequence: CASSQEVGSYEQYF.

The sample holds many counts of this clonotype. The chain joins TRBV5-1 to TRBJ1-1; a possible D gene is TRBD1 (6 bases). V shed 10 bases and J shed 3 bases, with 16 bases lying between them. Germline assignment: CDR1 SGHRS and CDR2 YFSETQ. The CDR3 loop spans 13 amino acids. This CDR3 is CASRGSGDTEAFF. CDR3 coding DNA: TGCGCCTCCAGGGGTAGTGGTGACACTGAAGCTTTCTTT.

V is TRBV19 and J is TRBJ2-2; D is possibly TRBD2 (6 bases). CDR1 and CDR2 (germline): LNHDA, SQIVND (reference sequence). The length of the CDR3 is 15 residues. The ends were cut back, 8 bases at V and 5 bases at J, with 18 bases in the middle. The CDR3: CASGTRDSSTGELFF. DNA of the CDR3: TGTGCCAGTGGCACCCGGGACTCTAGTACCGGGGAGCTGTTTTTT.

This clonotype appeared many times. V and J are TRBV15 and TRBJ1-1; 8 bases align to TRBD1. Germline values: CDR1 LNHNV, CDR2 YYDKDF (reference sequence). The CDR3 length is 16 residues. The V and J ends lost 0 bases and 3 bases, in that order; junction bases with no gene match: 6. CDR3: CATSRDSRTGYTEAFF. The DNA of the CDR3 is TGTGCCACCAGCAGAGATTCGAGGACAGGGTACACTGAAGCTTTCTTT. Variable domain in full (rest from reference TRBV15 and TRBJ1-1): DAMVIQNPRYQVTQFGKPVTLSCSQTLNHNVMYWYQQKSSQAPKLLFHYYDKDFNNEADTPDNFQSRRPNTSFCFLDIRSPGLGDTAMYLCATSRDSRTGYTEAFFGQGTRLTVV.

With respect to this clonotype: It may be a read error: a sequence one base away is much more abundant. The chain couples TRBV6-5 to TRBJ1-1; D is undetermined. The germline V gene has CDR1 MNHEY and CDR2 SVGAGI. Trimming shortened V by 7 bases and J by 4 bases, and 13 bases separated the two germline ends. CDR3 length: 13 residues. The CDR3 DNA follows: TGTGCCAGCAATCCGGGCCAACGCACTGAAGCTTTCTTT. Protein: CASNPGQRTEAFF.

There are many counts of this clonotype. The CDR3 loop reads CASSQEGVQPQHF. The CDR3 bases are TGTGCCAGCAGCCAAGAGGGGGTTCAGCCCCAGCATTTT. The rearrangement joins TRBV3-1 to TRBJ1-5; D is possibly TRBD1 (5 bases). Between the trimmed V and J ends, which lost 0 bases and 6 bases, there was a span of 6 bases. The CDR3 is 13 amino acids. CDR1 is LGHDT and CDR2 is YNNKEL in the germline V gene (reference sequence).

This clonotype showed up many times. The CDR3 nucleotides read TGTGCCAGCAGCCCCCTAGGGTCGACTAGCGGGGTACTAGATACGCAGTATTTT. Its translation: CASSPLGSTSGVLDTQYF. V usage is TRBV7-9 and J usage is TRBJ2-3, with 11 bases matching TRBD2. The CDR3 spans 18 residues. The V gene's germline CDR1 is SEHNR and CDR2 FQNEAQ (reference sequence). V was clipped by 5 bases and J by 5 bases; unmatched bases: 15.

This clonotype was counted only a few times. The chain couples TRBV20-1 to TRBJ1-2; no clear D. CDR3 length: 16 amino acids. Germline CDR1 reads DFQATT; CDR2 reads SNEGSKA (reference sequence). With 3 bases removed from V and 0 bases from J, the gap between germline ends came to 17 bases. DNA of the CDR3: TGCAGTGCTAGTCCCAAATCCGTGGGAGCTAACTATGGCTACACCTTC. The encoded protein is CSASPKSVGANYGYTF.

The chain links TRBV6-1 to TRBJ2-3, with TRBD2 matching 10 bases. The CDR3 loop spans 16 amino acids. Unmatched junction bases numbered 6, after V lost 2 bases and J lost 4 bases. Per the germline V gene, CDR1 is MNHNS and CDR2 is SASEGT. This CDR3 reads CASSELAGAPADTQYF. The CDR3 DNA follows: TGTGCCAGCAGTGAACTAGCGGGAGCCCCGGCAGATACGCAGTATTTT.

This clonotype came up a few times. The genes are TRBV7-9 and TRBJ2-2; D gene unclear. CDR3 size: 16 residues. V lost 3 bases to trimming and J lost 1 base, with 12 bases between them. CDR1 is SEHNR and CDR2 is FQNEAQ in the germline V gene (reference sequence). The CDR3 region is CASSFLIPGNTGELFF. CDR3 DNA: TGTGCCAGCAGCTTCTTAATCCCAGGGAACACCGGGGAGCTGTTTTTT.

With respect to this clonotype: The germline gene is not matched at one end of the junction; a read error may be the cause. The rearrangement uses TRBV5-3 and TRBJ2-7; 8 nucleotides agree with TRBD1. TRBV5-3 is an open reading frame whose function is uncertain. The CDR3 spans 14 residues. The CDR3 DNA reads as TGTGCCAGCAGCTGGGACAGGCTGATCCACGAGCAGTACTTC. It is translated as CASSWDRLIHEQYF.

A few counts support this clonotype. The chain employs TRBV11-2 and TRBJ2-1; TRBD1 aligns across 8 bases. Germline V gene lookup returns CDR1 SGHAT and CDR2 FQNNGV. The CDR3 is made up of 10 amino acids. V trimming: 5 bases; J trimming: 16 bases; junction bases outside the gene matches: 4. The CDR3 DNA reads TGTGCCAGCAGCCCGGACAGGGCTTTCTTC. Translated, it gives CASSPDRAFF.

This clonotype was seen at least ten times. The V call is TRBV5-1, the J call TRBJ1-5, with a possible D match to TRBD1 (5 bases). The germline V and J ends were trimmed by 0 bases and 2 bases, with 9 bases remaining between them. The CDR3 loop spans 15 amino acids. Germline CDR1 SGHRS, CDR2 YFSETQ. CDR3 sequence: CASSLEGQGNQPQHF. For the CDR3, the DNA is TGCGCCAGCAGCTTGGAGGGGCAGGGCAATCAGCCCCAGCATTTT.

This clonotype was detected ten times or more. The chain carries TRBV20-1 and TRBJ1-3; D not certain. Germline values: CDR1 DFQATT, CDR2 SNEGSKA (reference sequence). The CDR3 length is 14 residues. V lost 6 bases to trimming and J lost 1 base, with 13 bases between them. CDR3 in DNA: TGCAGTGCACGAAGTGTGCTGTCTGGAAACACCATATATTTT. Its protein product is CSARSVLSGNTIYF.

Worth noting for this clonotype: This may arise from a read error, as a much more abundant clone is one base away. The genes are TRBV6-5 and TRBJ2-5, with D possibly matching TRBD2 (6 bases). Germline loops: CDR1 MNHEY, CDR2 SVGAGI. The CDR3 is 14 amino acids. Here the CDR3 DNA reads TGTGCCAGCAGTTACACAACTAGCCAAGAGACCCGGTACTTC. It yields the protein CASSYTTSQETRYF.

This clonotype appeared many times. V gene TRBV7-9 combines with J gene TRBJ1-1; 9 bases map to TRBD1. The CDR3 extends over 17 amino acids. Germline values: CDR1 SEHNR, CDR2 FQNEAQ (reference sequence). V was clipped by 7 bases and J by 0 bases; unmatched bases: 12. CDR3 loop: CASNPQGALAVNTEAFF. CDR3 DNA sequence: TGTGCCAGCAACCCACAGGGGGCCCTGGCAGTGAACACTGAAGCTTTCTTT.